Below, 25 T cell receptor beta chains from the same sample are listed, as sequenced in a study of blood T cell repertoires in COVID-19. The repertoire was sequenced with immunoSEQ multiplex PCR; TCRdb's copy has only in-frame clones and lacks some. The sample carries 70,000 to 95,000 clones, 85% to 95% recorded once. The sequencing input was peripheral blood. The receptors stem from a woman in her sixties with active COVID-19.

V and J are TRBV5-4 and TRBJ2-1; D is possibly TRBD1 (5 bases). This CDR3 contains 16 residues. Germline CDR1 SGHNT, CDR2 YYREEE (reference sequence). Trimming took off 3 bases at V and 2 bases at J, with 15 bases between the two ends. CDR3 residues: CASSSLRPGTYNEQFF. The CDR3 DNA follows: TGTGCCAGCAGCTCCCTACGCCCAGGGACCTACAATGAGCAGTTCTTC.

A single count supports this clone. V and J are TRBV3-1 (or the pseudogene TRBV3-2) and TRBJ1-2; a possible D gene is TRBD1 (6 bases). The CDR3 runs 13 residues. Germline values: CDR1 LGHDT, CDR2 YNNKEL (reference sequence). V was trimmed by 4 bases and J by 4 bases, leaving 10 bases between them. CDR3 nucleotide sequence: TGTGCCAGCAGCCCGGACAGTTCCTATGGCTACACCTTC. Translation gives CASSPDSSYGYTF.

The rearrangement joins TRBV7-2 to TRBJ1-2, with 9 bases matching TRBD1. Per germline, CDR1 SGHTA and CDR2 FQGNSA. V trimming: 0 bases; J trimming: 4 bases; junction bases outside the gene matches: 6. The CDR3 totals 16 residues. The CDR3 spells CASSLAQGARSYGYTF. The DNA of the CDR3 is TGTGCCAGCAGCTTAGCACAGGGGGCGAGGAGCTATGGCTACACCTTC.

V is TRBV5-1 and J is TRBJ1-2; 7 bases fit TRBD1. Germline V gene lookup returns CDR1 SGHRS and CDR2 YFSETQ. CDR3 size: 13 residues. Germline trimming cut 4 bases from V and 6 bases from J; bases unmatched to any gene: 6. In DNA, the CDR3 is TGCGCCAGCAGCGCGGGGACAGTAGATGGCTACACCTTC. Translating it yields CASSAGTVDGYTF.

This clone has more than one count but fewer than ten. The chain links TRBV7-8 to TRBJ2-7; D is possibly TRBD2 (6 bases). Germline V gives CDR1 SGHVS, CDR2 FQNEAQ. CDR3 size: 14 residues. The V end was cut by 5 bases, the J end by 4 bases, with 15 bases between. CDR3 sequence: CASSPIRGTYEQYF. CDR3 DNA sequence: TGTGCCAGCAGCCCGATCCGGGGGACTTACGAGCAGTACTTC.

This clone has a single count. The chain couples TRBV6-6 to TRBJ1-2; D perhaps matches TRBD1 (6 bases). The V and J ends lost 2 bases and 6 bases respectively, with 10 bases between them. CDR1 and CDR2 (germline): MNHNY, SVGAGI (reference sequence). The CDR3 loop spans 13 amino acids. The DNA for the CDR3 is TGTGCCAGCAGTTACCACAGGGCGGATGGCTACACCTTC. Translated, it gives CASSYHRADGYTF.

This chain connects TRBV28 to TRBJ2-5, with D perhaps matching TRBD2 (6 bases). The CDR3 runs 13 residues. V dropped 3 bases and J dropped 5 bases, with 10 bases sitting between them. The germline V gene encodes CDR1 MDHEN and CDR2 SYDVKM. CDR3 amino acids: CASSFGGKETQYF. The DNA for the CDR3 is TGTGCCAGCAGTTTCGGGGGTAAGGAGACCCAGTACTTC. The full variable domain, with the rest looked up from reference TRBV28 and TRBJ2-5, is DVKVTQSSRYLVKRTGEKVFLECVQDMDHENMFWYRQDPGLGLRLIYFSYDVKMKEKGDIPEGYSVSREKKERFSLILESASTNQTSMYLCASSFGGKETQYFGPGTRLLVL.

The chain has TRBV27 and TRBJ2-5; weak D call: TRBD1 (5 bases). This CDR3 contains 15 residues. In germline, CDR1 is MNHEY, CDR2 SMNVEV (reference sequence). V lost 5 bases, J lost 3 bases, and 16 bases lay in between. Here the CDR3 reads CASSAPLADKETQYF. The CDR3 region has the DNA TGTGCCAGCAGTGCTCCTCTGGCGGACAAAGAGACCCAGTACTTC.

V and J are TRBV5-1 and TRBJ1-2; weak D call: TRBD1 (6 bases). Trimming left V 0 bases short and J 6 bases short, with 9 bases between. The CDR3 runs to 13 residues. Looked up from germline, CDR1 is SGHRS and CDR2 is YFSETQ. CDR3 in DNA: TGCGCCAGCAGCTTGGAGGGGGTAAATGGCTACACCTTC. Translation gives CASSLEGVNGYTF.

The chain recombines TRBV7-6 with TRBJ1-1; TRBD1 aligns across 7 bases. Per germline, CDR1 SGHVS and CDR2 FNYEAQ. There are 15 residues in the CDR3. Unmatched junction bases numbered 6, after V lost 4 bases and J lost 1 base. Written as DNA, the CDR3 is TGTGCCAGCAGCTCCCAGGGGGGATCGAACACTGAAGCTTTCTTT. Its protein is CASSSQGGSNTEAFF.

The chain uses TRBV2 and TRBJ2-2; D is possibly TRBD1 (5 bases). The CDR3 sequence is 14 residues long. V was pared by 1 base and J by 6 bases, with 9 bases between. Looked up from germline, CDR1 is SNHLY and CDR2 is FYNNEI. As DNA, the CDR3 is TGTGCCAGCAGTGAAGTAAGGGGCGCCGGGGAGCTGTTTTTT. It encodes CASSEVRGAGELFF.

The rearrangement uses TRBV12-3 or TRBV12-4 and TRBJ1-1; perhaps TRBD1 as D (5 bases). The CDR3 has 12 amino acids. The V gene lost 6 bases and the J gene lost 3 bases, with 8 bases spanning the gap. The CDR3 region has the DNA TGTGCCAGCAGCCCAGGGTACACTGAAGCTTTCTTT. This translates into CASSPGYTEAFF.

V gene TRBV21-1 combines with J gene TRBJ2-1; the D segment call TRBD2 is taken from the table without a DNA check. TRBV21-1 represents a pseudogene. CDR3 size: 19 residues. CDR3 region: CASSTPGTSGGFSYNEQFF. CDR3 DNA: TGTGCCAGCAGCACCCCCGGGACTAGCGGGGGGTTTTCCTACAATGAGCAGTTCTTC.

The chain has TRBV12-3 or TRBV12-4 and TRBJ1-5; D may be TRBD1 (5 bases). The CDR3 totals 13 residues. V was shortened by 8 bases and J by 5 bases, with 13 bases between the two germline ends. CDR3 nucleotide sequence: TGTGCCAGCTCCCTGGGGGGGTATCAGCCCCAGCATTTT. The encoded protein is CASSLGGYQPQHF.

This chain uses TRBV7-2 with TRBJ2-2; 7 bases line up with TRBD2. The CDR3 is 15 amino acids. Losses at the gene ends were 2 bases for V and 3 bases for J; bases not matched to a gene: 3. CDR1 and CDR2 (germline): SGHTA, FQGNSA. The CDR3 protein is CASSLSAGDTGELFF. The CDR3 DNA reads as TGTGCCAGCAGCTTAAGTGCGGGGGACACCGGGGAGCTGTTTTTT.

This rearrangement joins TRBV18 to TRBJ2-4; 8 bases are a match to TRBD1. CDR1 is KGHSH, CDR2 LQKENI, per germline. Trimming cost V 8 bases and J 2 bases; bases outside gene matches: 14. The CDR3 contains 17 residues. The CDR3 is CASPNRWQGASKNIQYF. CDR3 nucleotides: TGTGCCAGCCCGAACCGGTGGCAGGGGGCTTCCAAAAACATTCAGTACTTC.

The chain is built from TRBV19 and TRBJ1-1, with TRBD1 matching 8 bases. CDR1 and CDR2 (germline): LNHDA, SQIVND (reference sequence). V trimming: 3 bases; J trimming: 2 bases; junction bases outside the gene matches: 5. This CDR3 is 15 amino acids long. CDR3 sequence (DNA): TGTGCCAGTAGTATCCGGGACAGGATTAACACTGAAGCTTTCTTT. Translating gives CASSIRDRINTEAFF.

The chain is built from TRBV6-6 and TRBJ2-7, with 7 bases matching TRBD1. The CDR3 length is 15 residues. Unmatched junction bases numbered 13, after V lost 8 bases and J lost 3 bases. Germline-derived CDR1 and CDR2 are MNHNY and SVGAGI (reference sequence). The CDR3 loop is CASSSEQGNGYEQYF. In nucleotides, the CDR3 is TGTGCCAGCTCGTCCGAACAGGGGAATGGCTACGAGCAGTACTTC.

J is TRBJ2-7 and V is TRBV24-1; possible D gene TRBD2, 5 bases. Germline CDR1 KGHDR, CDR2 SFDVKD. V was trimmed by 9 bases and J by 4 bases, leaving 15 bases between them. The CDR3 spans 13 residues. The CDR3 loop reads CATAGLGGYEQYF. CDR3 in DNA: TGTGCCACCGCCGGCCTAGGCGGGTACGAGCAGTACTTC.

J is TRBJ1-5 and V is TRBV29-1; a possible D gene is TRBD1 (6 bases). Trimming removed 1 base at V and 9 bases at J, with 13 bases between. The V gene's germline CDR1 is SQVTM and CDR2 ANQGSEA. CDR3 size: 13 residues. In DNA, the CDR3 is TGCAGCGTTGAAGGCAGGGAAGGGGGGCCCCAGCATTTT. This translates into CSVEGREGGPQHF.

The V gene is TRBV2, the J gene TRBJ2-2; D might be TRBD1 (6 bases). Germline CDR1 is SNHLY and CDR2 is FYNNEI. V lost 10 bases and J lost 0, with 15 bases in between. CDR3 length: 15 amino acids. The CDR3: CATSPRTANTGELFF. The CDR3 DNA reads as TGTGCCACATCGCCGAGGACAGCGAACACCGGGGAGCTGTTTTTT.

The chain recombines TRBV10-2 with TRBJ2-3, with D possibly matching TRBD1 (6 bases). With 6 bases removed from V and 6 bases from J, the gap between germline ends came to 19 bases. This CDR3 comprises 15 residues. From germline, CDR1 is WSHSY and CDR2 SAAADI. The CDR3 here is CASSRGFNIPDTQYF. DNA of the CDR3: TGCGCCAGCAGCAGGGGATTCAACATTCCTGATACGCAGTATTTT.

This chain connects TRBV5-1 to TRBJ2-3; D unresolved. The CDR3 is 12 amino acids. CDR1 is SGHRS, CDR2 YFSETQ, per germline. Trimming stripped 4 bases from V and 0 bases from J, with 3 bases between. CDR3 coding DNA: TGCGCCAGCAGCCTTAGCACAGATACGCAGTATTTT. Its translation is CASSLSTDTQYF.

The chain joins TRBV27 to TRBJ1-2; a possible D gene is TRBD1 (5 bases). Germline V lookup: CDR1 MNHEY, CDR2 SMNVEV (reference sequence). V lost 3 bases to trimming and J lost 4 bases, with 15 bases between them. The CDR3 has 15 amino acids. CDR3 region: CASSFTGGDRYGYTF. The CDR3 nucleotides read TGTGCCAGCAGTTTCACAGGAGGGGATCGCTATGGCTACACCTTC.

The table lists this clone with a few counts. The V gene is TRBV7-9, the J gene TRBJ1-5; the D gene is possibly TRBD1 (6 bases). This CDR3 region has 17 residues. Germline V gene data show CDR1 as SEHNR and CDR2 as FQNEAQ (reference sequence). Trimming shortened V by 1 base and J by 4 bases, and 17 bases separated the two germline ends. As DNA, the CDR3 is TGTGCCAGCAGCTTAGGTACCGGACAGACTCGAAATCAGCCCCAGCATTTT. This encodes CASSLGTGQTRNQPQHF.